This paragraph reports one T cell receptor beta chain. The data were taken from a study of shared T cell receptors in the human thymus. TCRdb's table, derived via immunoSEQ multiplex PCR, lists solely in-frame clones and lacks some. Of 700,000 or so clones listed, approximately 85% are singletons. This CDR3 is 14 amino acids long. V gave up 6 bases and J gave up 2 bases, with 12 bases separating them. Per the germline V gene, CDR1 is MDHEN and CDR2 is SYDVKM. The sample was also reused in another study, on human thymus T cells.

Sequencing used thymocytes. The chain couples TRBV28 to TRBJ2-3, with D hard to call. This receptor was identified in a girl under three years old with a congenital heart defect. CDR3: CASSLGDHTDTQYF. The DNA for the CDR3 is TGTGCCAGCAGCCTAGGAGATCACACAGATACGCAGTATTTT.